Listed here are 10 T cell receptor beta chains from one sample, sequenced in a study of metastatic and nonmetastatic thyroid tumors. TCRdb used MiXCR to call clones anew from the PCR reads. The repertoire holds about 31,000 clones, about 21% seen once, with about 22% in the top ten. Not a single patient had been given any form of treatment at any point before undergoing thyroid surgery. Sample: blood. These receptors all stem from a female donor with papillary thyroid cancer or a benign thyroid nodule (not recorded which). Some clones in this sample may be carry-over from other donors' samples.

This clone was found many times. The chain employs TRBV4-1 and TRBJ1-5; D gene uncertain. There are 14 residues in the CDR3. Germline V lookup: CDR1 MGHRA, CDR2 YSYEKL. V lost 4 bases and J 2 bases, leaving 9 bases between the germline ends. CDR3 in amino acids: CASSPREGNQPQHF. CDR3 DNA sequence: TGCGCCAGCAGCCCCCGGGAGGGCAATCAGCCCCAGCATTTT.

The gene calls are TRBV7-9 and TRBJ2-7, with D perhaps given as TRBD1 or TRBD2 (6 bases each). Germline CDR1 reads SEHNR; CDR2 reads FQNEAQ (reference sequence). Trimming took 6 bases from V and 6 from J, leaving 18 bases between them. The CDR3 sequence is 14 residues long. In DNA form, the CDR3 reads TGTGCCAGCAGTCCCGGGCTCGGGGGCTCCGAGCAGTACTTC. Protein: CASSPGLGGSEQYF.

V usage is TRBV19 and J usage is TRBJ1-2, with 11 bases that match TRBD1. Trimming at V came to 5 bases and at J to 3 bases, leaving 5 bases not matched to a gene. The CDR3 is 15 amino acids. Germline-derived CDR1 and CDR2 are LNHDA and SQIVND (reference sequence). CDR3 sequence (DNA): TGTGCCAGTAGTTCCGGGACAGGGGGGTACTATGGCTACACCTTC. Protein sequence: CASSSGTGGYYGYTF.

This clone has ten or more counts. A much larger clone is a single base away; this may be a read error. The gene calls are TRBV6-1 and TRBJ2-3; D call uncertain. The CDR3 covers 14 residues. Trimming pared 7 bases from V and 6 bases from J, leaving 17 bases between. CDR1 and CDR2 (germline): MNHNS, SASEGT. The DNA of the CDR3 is TGTGCCAGCACCCGCCCAAACAGAGCGGATACGCAGTATTTT. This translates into CASTRPNRADTQYF.

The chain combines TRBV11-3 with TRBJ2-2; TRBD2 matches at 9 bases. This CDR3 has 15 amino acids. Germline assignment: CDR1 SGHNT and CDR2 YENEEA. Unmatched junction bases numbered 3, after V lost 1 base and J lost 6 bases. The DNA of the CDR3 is TGTGCCAGCAGCTTAGGTAGCGGGAGTTCCGGGGAGCTGTTTTTT. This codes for CASSLGSGSSGELFF.

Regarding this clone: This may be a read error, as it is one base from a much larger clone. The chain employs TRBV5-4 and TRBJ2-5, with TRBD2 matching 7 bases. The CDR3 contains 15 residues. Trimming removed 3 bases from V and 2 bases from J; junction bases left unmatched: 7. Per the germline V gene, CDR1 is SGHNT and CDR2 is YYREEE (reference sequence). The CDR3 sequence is CASSSGGYVQETQYF. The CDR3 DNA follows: TGTGCCAGCAGCTCGGGGGGATATGTGCAAGAGACCCAGTACTTC.

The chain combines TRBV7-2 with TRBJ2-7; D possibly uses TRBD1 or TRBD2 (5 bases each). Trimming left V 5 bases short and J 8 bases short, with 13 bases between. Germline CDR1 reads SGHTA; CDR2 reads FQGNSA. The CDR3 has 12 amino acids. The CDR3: CASSPNPGQQYF. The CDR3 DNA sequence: TGTGCCAGCAGCCCAAATCCGGGACAGCAGTACTTC.

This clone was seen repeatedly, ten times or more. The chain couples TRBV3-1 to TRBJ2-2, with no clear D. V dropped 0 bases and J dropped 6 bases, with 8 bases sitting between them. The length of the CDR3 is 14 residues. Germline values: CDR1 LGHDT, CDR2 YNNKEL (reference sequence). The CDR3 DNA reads TGTGCCAGCAGCCAAGATGTTGCGTCCGGGGAGCTGTTTTTT. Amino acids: CASSQDVASGELFF.

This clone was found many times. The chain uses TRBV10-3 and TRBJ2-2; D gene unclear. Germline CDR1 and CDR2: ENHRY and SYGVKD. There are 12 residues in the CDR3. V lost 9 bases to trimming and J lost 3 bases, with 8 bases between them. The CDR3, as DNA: TGTGCCATGGGGATTCACACCGGGGAGCTGTTTTTT. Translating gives CAMGIHTGELFF.

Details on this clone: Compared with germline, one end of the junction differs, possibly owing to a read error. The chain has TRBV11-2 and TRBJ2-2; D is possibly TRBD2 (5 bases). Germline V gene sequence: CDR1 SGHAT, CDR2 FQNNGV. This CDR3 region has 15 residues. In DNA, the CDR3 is TGTGCCAGCAAAAGAGGGTCAGGCGCCACCGGGGATCTGTTTTTT. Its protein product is CASKRGSGATGDLFF. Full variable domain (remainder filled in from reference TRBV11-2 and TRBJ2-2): EAGVAQSPRYKIIEKRQSVAFWCNPISGHATLYWYQQILGQGPKLLIQFQNNGVVDDSQLPKDRFSAERLKGVDSTLKIQPAKLEDSAVYLCASKRGSGATGDLFFGEGSRLTVL.